Shown below are 9 T cell receptor beta chains from a single sample sequenced in a study of cytomegalovirus exposure and HLA in healthy donors. PCR employed 60 Vbeta and 13 Jbeta primers. Assay: immunoSEQ multiplex PCR; the TCRdb copy retains only in-frame clones and omits some. The top ten hold around 3.6% of the sample, which has roughly 130,000 clones, 80% seen once. Source material: PBMCs. The receptors shown here come from a woman aged 40 to 50 in good health and CMV-seronegative.

The chain uses TRBV13 and TRBJ2-7; no definite D call. In germline, CDR1 is PRHDT, CDR2 FYEKMQ (reference sequence). V was cut by 5 bases and J by 1 base, with 6 bases left in between. There are 12 residues in the CDR3. The CDR3 region is CASSATSYEQYF. The CDR3 region has the DNA TGTGCCAGCAGCGCGACTTCCTACGAGCAGTACTTC.

This CDR3 is CASSPEGGAGGYTF. The CDR3 nucleotides read TGTGCCAGCAGCCCGGAGGGGGGGGCGGGGGGCTACACCTTC. The V call is TRBV7-6, the J call TRBJ1-2, with D perhaps matching TRBD1 (6 bases). The CDR3 is 14 residues long. The V end was cut by 5 bases, the J end by 8 bases, with 18 bases between. The germline CDR1 and CDR2 sequences are SGHVS and FNYEAQ.

V and J are TRBV7-8 and TRBJ2-1; TRBD2 matches at 7 bases. CDR1 and CDR2 (germline): SGHVS, FQNEAQ. With V trimmed by 7 bases and J by 4 bases, 13 bases remained unmatched. The length of the CDR3 is 16 residues. This CDR3 reads CASTETSGGLYNEQFF. CDR3 nucleotide sequence: TGTGCCAGCACCGAGACATCGGGGGGTTTATACAATGAGCAGTTCTTC. The full variable domain, rest sourced from reference TRBV7-8 and TRBJ2-1, is GAGVSQSPRYKVAKRGQDVALRCDPISGHVSLFWYQQALGQGPEFLTYFQNEAQLDKSGLPSDRFFAERPEGSVSTLKIQRTQQEDSAVYLCASTETSGGLYNEQFFGPGTRLTVL.

V and J are TRBV6-1 and TRBJ1-1, with 7 bases matching TRBD1. This CDR3 region has 13 residues. Germline V CDR1 and CDR2: MNHNS, SASEGT. The ends lost 0 bases at V and 11 bases at J; junction bases unmatched: 6. CDR3 region: CASSEAGQTEAFF. DNA for the CDR3: TGTGCCAGCAGTGAAGCGGGACAGACAGAGGCTTTCTTT.

The chain links TRBV6-1 to TRBJ2-7; 7 bases agree with TRBD2. The CDR3 length is 14 residues. J was trimmed by 0 bases and V by 4 bases; bases with no gene match: 3. Germline lookup yields CDR1 MNHNS and CDR2 SASEGT. CDR3 amino acids: CASSGGEGSYEQYF. The CDR3 DNA reads as TGTGCCAGCAGTGGAGGGGAGGGCTCCTACGAGCAGTACTTC.

The V gene is TRBV28, the J gene TRBJ2-7; TRBD2 matches 9 bases. The germline V gene encodes CDR1 MDHEN and CDR2 SYDVKM. This CDR3 has 16 amino acids. V was clipped by 3 bases and J by 6 bases; unmatched bases: 12. The CDR3 DNA sequence: TGTGCCAGCAGTTTCAGGGAGGATAGCGGGAGAGGCGAGCAGTACTTC. It specifies CASSFREDSGRGEQYF.

The chain carries TRBV4-1 and TRBJ2-7; no clear D gene. V was shortened by 4 bases and J by 3 bases, with 10 bases between the two germline ends. The CDR3 extends over 13 amino acids. Germline V gives CDR1 MGHRA, CDR2 YSYEKL. The CDR3 protein is CASSLRDNYEQYF. The CDR3 bases are TGCGCCAGCAGCCTCCGAGACAACTACGAGCAGTACTTC.

The V gene is TRBV2, the J gene TRBJ2-1; 7 nucleotides agree with TRBD1. CDR1 is SNHLY and CDR2 is FYNNEI in the germline V gene. V lost 5 bases to trimming and J lost 2 bases; unmatched junction nucleotides: 12. The CDR3 runs to 17 residues. The CDR3 spells CASSRTGAQVTYNEQFF. In nucleotides, the CDR3 is TGTGCCAGCAGTCGTACAGGGGCCCAGGTGACCTACAATGAGCAGTTCTTC.

J is TRBJ2-7 and V is TRBV28, with 8 bases aligning to TRBD1. V was pared by 2 bases and J by 5 bases, with 8 bases of the junction left unmatched. The length of the CDR3 is 15 residues. Per germline, CDR1 MDHEN and CDR2 SYDVKM. CDR3: CASSLGDRGRDEQYF. The CDR3 DNA reads as TGTGCCAGCAGTTTAGGTGACAGGGGACGAGACGAGCAGTACTTC. Using reference TRBV28 and TRBJ2-7 for the parts outside the CDR3, the full variable domain is DVKVTQSSRYLVKRTGEKVFLECVQDMDHENMFWYRQDPGLGLRLIYFSYDVKMKEKGDIPEGYSVSREKKERFSLILESASTNQTSMYLCASSLGDRGRDEQYFGPGTRLTVT.